The entry below describes one T cell receptor (beta chain). What it recognizes is unknown. From blood CD8+ and CD4+ T cells, TCR beta sequences were generated. TEMRA cells were FACS-enriched, while CD8+ and CD4+ T cells were negatively isolated. From germline, CDR1 is KGHSH and CDR2 LQKENI. V was shortened by 1 base and J by 7 bases, with 16 bases between the two germline ends. CDR3 length equals 15 residues. This record comes from a study of CD8 T cells in Susac syndrome. Random hexamers were used to reverse transcribe an amount of roughly 0.5 to 1 ug RNA. Amplification of TCR beta CDR3 spanned 54 Vbeta and 13 Jbeta via immunoSEQ multiplex PCR. TCRdb analysed the immunoSEQ multiplex PCR reads with MiXCR anew, one entry per CDR3 protein. The profile shows roughly 190,000 distinct CDR3 sequences, 93% of them singletons. Findings of the study overall: It was acknowledged by the study that relatively few individuals were included in its TCR sequencing and HLA analysis.

Sequencing used CD4+ T cells from PBMCs. This receptor was identified in a human donor in good health. This chain joins TRBV18 and TRBJ1-2, with D unclear. CDR3 in amino acids: CASSPLLDPETGYTF. CDR3 bases: TGTGCCAGCTCACCACTCCTAGACCCGGAGACTGGCTACACCTTC.